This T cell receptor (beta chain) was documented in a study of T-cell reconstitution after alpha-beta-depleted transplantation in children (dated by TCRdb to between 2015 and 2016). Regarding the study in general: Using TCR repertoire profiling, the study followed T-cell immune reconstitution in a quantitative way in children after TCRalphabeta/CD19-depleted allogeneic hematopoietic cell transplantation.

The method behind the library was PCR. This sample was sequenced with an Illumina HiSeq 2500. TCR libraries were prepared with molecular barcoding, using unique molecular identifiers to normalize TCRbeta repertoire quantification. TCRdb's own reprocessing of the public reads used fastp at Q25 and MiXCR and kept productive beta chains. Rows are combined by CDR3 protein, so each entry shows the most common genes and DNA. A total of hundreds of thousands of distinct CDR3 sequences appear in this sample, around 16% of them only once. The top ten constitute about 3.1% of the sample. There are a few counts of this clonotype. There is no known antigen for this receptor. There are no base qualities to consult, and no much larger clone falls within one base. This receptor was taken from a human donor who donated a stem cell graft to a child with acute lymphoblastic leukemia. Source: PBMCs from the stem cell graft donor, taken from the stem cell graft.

This receptor carries the CDR3 CASSSGLAGVRNTGELFF. The bases read TGCGCCAGCAGCTCGGGACTAGCGGGAGTCAGGAACACCGGGGAGCTGTTTTTT. The chain was built from TRBV5-1 and TRBJ2-2; 14 junctional bases match TRBD2. Clipping removes 3 bases from V and 1 base from J, with 5 as the unmatched junction base count. For CDR1 and CDR2, the germline V gene lists SGHRS and YFSETQ. Including the terminal cysteine and phenylalanine, the CDR3 comprises 18 residues. CDR3 DNA only is kept here, 54 bases in frame from base 1.